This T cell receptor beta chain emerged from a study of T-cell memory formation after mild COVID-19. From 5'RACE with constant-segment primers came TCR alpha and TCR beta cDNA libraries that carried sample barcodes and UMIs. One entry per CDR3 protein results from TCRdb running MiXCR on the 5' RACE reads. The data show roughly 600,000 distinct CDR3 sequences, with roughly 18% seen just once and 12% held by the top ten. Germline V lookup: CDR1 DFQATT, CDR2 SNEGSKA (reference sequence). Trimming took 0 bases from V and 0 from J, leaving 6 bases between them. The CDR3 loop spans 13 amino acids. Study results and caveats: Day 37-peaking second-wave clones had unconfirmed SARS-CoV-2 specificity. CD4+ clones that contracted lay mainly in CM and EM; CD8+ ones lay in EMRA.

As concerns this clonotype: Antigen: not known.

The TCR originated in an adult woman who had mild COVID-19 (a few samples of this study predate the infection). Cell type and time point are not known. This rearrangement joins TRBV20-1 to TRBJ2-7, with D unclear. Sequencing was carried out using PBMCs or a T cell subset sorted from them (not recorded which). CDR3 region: CSARETFSYEQYF. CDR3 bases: TGCAGTGCTAGAGAGACATTCTCCTACGAGCAGTACTTC.